The 30 T cell receptor beta chains given below trace back to one sample, sequenced in a study of somatic mutations in cytotoxic T cells in rheumatoid arthritis. The method was immunoSEQ multiplex PCR; TCRdb's version includes in-frame clones alone and lacks a portion of them. Of around 19,000 clones detected, about three quarters appear once; the ten largest clones hold approximately 28%. Sequences were obtained from CD8+ T cells sorted from blood. Every receptor here comes from an adult with rheumatoid arthritis.

The chain joins TRBV9 to TRBJ1-4, with D possibly TRBD1 on 5 matching bases. This CDR3 has 13 residues. The V gene's germline CDR1 is SGDLS and CDR2 YYNGEE. V was shortened by 5 bases and J by 5 bases, with 10 bases between the two germline ends. This CDR3 is CASSDRQNEKLFF. The CDR3 DNA reads as TGTGCCAGCAGTGACAGACAGAATGAAAAACTGTTTTTT.

The table lists this clone with a few counts. This sequence joins TRBV4-1 and TRBJ2-7; 9 positions agree with TRBD2. The CDR3 is 13 amino acids. Per germline, CDR1 MGHRA and CDR2 YSYEKL. J was trimmed by 5 bases and V by 4 bases; bases with no gene match: 3. The CDR3 nucleotides are TGCGCCAGCAGCCGATCTAGCGGGAACGAGCAGTACTTC. This codes for CASSRSSGNEQYF.

The chain employs TRBV11-2 and TRBJ2-3; D remains ambiguous. CDR3 length equals 11 residues. CDR1 SGHAT and CDR2 FQNNGV come from the germline V gene. Trimming cost V 2 bases and J 3 bases, with 0 bases left between them. CDR3 nucleotide sequence: TGTGCCAGCAGCTTAACAGATACGCAGTATTTT. It translates to CASSLTDTQYF.

This chain uses TRBV1 with TRBJ2-5. TRBV1 is shown as a pseudogene. The CDR3 loop spans 16 amino acids. The chain's CDR3 is CTSSQDQGGQQETQYF. In nucleotides, the CDR3 is TGCACCAGCAGCCAGGACCAGGGGGGGCAACAAGAGACCCAGTACTTC.

This clone turned up a few times. The genes are TRBV7-9 and TRBJ1-1; D may be TRBD1 (5 bases). There are 16 residues in the CDR3. Germline V gene lookup returns CDR1 SEHNR and CDR2 FQNEAQ (reference sequence). With 5 bases removed from V and 7 bases from J, the gap between germline ends came to 23 bases. Here the CDR3 reads CASSEEDSPRHLEAFF. The CDR3 coding sequence is TGTGCCAGCAGCGAGGAAGACAGCCCGCGACATCTTGAAGCTTTCTTT.

The CDR3 here is CASSQEGGSRISYEQYF. The DNA of the CDR3 is TGCGCCAGCAGCCAAGAGGGGGGGTCCCGTATCTCCTACGAGCAGTACTTC. The chain couples TRBV4-1 to TRBJ2-7, with 7 bases lining up with TRBD2. The germline CDR1 and CDR2 sequences are MGHRA and YSYEKL. The CDR3 sequence is 17 residues long. Germline trimming cut 0 bases from V and 0 bases from J; bases unmatched to any gene: 8.

The V call is TRBV6-6, the J call TRBJ1-4, with 7 bases aligning to TRBD1. Trimming at V came to 5 bases and at J to 0 bases, leaving 6 bases not matched to a gene. CDR1 is MNHNY and CDR2 is SVGAGI in the germline V gene (reference sequence). The CDR3 consists of 16 residues. The CDR3 nucleotides read TGTGCCAGCAGTGGAATCGGGACAGCAACTAATGAAAAACTGTTTTTT. Translated, it gives CASSGIGTATNEKLFF.

The chain employs TRBV9 and TRBJ1-1; a weak D match, TRBD1 (5 bases). This CDR3 has 13 residues. The V end was cut by 3 bases, the J end by 2 bases, with 8 bases between. Germline CDR1 reads SGDLS; CDR2 reads YYNGEE. The CDR3 sequence: CASSAGGNTEAFF. In DNA form, the CDR3 reads TGTGCCAGCAGCGCCGGGGGTAACACTGAAGCTTTCTTT.

V usage is TRBV27 and J usage is TRBJ1-2; weak D call: TRBD1 (6 bases). CDR3 length: 15 amino acids. V lost 5 bases and J 5 bases, leaving 18 bases between the germline ends. Germline V CDR1 and CDR2: MNHEY, SMNVEV (reference sequence). For the CDR3, the DNA is TGTGCCAGCAGTCCAGGGACACCCGGACCTTATGGCTACACCTTC. Translated, it gives CASSPGTPGPYGYTF.

This clone showed up just once. This chain uses TRBV28 with TRBJ2-7; the D is unclear. The CDR3 is 14 residues long. Between the trimmed V and J ends, which lost 5 bases and 0 bases, there was a span of 11 bases. Germline V CDR1 and CDR2: MDHEN, SYDVKM. CDR3 in DNA: TGTGCCAGCAGTCAACTATTTAGCTCCTACGAGCAGTACTTC. It yields the protein CASSQLFSSYEQYF.

The J gene is TRBJ2-1, the V gene TRBV9; the D is unclear. The CDR3 has 11 residues. V was cut by 0 bases and J by 8 bases, with 3 bases left in between. CDR1 SGDLS and CDR2 YYNGEE come from the germline V gene. CDR3 amino acids: CASSVGDEQFF. CDR3 in DNA: TGTGCCAGCAGCGTAGGAGATGAGCAGTTCTTC.

The rearrangement joins TRBV10-2 to TRBJ2-1, with 11 nucleotides matching TRBD2. Germline V gene data show CDR1 as WSHSY and CDR2 as SAAADI. This CDR3 region has 14 residues. The junction had 7 bases not matched to a gene; V was cut back by 8 bases and J by 7 bases. CDR3 in DNA: TGCGCCAGCCACTTTGGGACTAGCGGTAATGAGCAGTTCTTC. Translating it yields CASHFGTSGNEQFF.

The DNA of the CDR3 is TGTGCCAGCACTCCCTCGCGTCGGGAGACCCAGTACTTC. Its protein product is CASTPSRRETQYF. V is TRBV6-5 and J is TRBJ2-5; D call uncertain. This CDR3 comprises 13 residues. Germline V gene sequence: CDR1 MNHEY, CDR2 SVGAGI. V dropped 7 bases and J dropped 5 bases, with 14 bases sitting between them.

J is TRBJ1-1 and V is TRBV2, with D maybe TRBD1 (5 bases). This CDR3 has 15 residues. The V and J ends lost 2 bases and 4 bases respectively, with 14 bases between them. CDR1 and CDR2 (germline): SNHLY, FYNNEI. This chain's CDR3 is CASSEFLDIATEAFF. The CDR3 DNA sequence: TGTGCCAGCAGTGAATTTCTGGACATTGCCACTGAAGCTTTCTTT.

The rearrangement uses TRBV7-9 and TRBJ2-3, with 9 nucleotides matching TRBD2. The CDR3 runs 16 residues. Looked up from germline, CDR1 is SEHNR and CDR2 is FQNEAQ (reference sequence). J lost 1 base, V lost 2 bases, and 4 bases had no gene match. DNA of the CDR3: TGTGCCAGCAGCTTAACTCTAGCGGGGCGCACAGATACGCAGTATTTT. Translation: CASSLTLAGRTDTQYF.

J is TRBJ2-7 and V is TRBV19, with D possibly TRBD1 on 5 matching bases. V lost 3 bases and J lost 1, with 13 bases in between. Germline V gene data show CDR1 as LNHDA and CDR2 as SQIVND (reference sequence). This CDR3 is 15 amino acids long. This chain's CDR3 is CASSIGVTASYEQYF. For the CDR3, the DNA is TGTGCCAGTAGTATTGGGGTGACAGCGTCCTACGAGCAGTACTTC.

This chain joins TRBV7-6 and TRBJ1-3, with D maybe TRBD1 (5 bases). This CDR3 comprises 14 residues. The germline V gene has CDR1 SGHVS and CDR2 FNYEAQ. V dropped 6 bases and J dropped 4 bases, with 13 bases sitting between them. The CDR3 loop reads CASSYQGSGNTIYF. CDR3 DNA: TGTGCCAGCAGTTACCAGGGATCCGGAAACACCATATATTTT.

The sample holds one count of this clone. The genes are TRBV29-1 and TRBJ2-2, with 8 bases lining up with TRBD2. The V and J ends lost 4 bases and 7 bases, in that order; junction bases with no gene match: 5. CDR3 length equals 13 residues. CDR1 and CDR2 from the germline V gene are SQVTM and ANQGSEA. The CDR3 sequence is CSVVHGGDGELFF. The CDR3 DNA reads TGCAGCGTTGTGCACGGGGGGGACGGGGAGCTGTTTTTT.

The chain carries TRBV7-8 and TRBJ1-1; the D is unclear. This CDR3 comprises 12 residues. CDR1 is SGHVS and CDR2 is FQNEAQ in the germline V gene. Between the trimmed V and J ends, which lost 5 bases and 0 bases, there was a span of 4 bases. The CDR3 sequence is CASSQMNTEAFF. Written as DNA, the CDR3 is TGTGCCAGCAGCCAGATGAACACTGAAGCTTTCTTT.

The chain joins TRBV7-9 to TRBJ2-3, with 13 bases that match TRBD2. The germline V gene has CDR1 SEHNR and CDR2 FQNEAQ (reference sequence). CDR3 length: 16 amino acids. The V segment lost 5 bases and the J segment 5 bases; nucleotides outside the gene matches: 7. CDR3 in amino acids: CASSPTSGGREDTQYF. CDR3 sequence (DNA): TGTGCCAGCAGCCCGACTAGCGGGGGGAGAGAAGATACGCAGTATTTT.

This chain links TRBV11-2 with TRBJ1-4; 10 bases fit TRBD1. Germline-derived CDR1 and CDR2 are SGHAT and FQNNGV. V lost 5 bases, J lost 6 bases, and 3 bases stayed unmatched. The CDR3 is 14 residues long. The CDR3 sequence: CASSKTGGDEKLFF. Written as DNA, the CDR3 is TGTGCCAGCAGCAAGACAGGGGGCGATGAAAAACTGTTTTTT.

V gene TRBV9 combines with J gene TRBJ2-5, with TRBD1 matching 9 bases. Per germline, CDR1 SGDLS and CDR2 YYNGEE. The CDR3 totals 13 residues. Losses at the gene ends were 2 bases for V and 6 bases for J; bases not matched to a gene: 2. CDR3 protein: CASSVDRGQTQYF. The DNA of the CDR3 is TGTGCCAGCAGCGTGGACAGGGGTCAGACCCAGTACTTC.

The genes are TRBV11-3 and TRBJ2-7; possible D gene TRBD2, 6 bases. CDR3 length equals 13 residues. Trimming stripped 3 bases from V and 7 bases from J, with 13 bases between. Germline values: CDR1 SGHNT, CDR2 YENEEA. In DNA, the CDR3 is TGTGCCAGCAGCTTTGGAGGGTCGGGTGAGCAGTACTTC. This codes for CASSFGGSGEQYF.

The chain is built from TRBV5-1 and TRBJ2-6; the match to TRBD2 covers 8 bases. CDR3 size: 18 residues. Germline CDR1 reads SGHRS; CDR2 reads YFSETQ. The J segment lost 2 bases and the V segment lost 4 bases, leaving 11 bases of the junction unmatched. The CDR3 reads CASSAGGFLLPGANVLTF. CDR3 coding DNA: TGCGCCAGCAGCGCGGGAGGATTCCTCCTCCCTGGGGCCAACGTCCTGACTTTC.

The chain links TRBV6-4 to TRBJ1-1; a weak D match, TRBD1 (5 bases). The V end lost 6 bases, the J end lost 4 bases, and 18 bases lay between the germline ends. Germline CDR1 is MRHNA and CDR2 is SNTAGT. This CDR3 contains 15 residues. CDR3: CASRISRVGRTEAFF. The CDR3 coding sequence is TGTGCCAGCAGGATAAGCAGGGTCGGACGCACTGAAGCTTTCTTT.

The V and J genes are TRBV6-1 and TRBJ2-7; D remains ambiguous. The germline gives CDR1 MNHNS, CDR2 SASEGT. V was clipped by 8 bases and J by 5 bases, with 7 bases between them. CDR3 length: 10 residues. CDR3 nucleotides: TGTGCCAGCCTAATGAACGAGCAGTACTTC. It translates to CASLMNEQYF.

This chain connects TRBV4-2 to TRBJ2-4; the match to TRBD2 covers 12 bases. The V segment lost 0 bases and the J segment 2 bases; nucleotides outside the gene matches: 14. Germline loops: CDR1 LGHNA, CDR2 YNFKEQ. This CDR3 region has 21 residues. The CDR3, as DNA: TGTGCCAGCAGCCAAGATCTGTTCCTAGCGGGAGGGAAGGGAACCAAAAACATTCAGTACTTC. It translates to CASSQDLFLAGGKGTKNIQYF.

The chain employs TRBV29-1 and TRBJ2-1, with D tentatively TRBD1 (6 bases). V was trimmed by 4 bases and J by 0 bases, leaving 10 bases between them. The CDR3 has 14 amino acids. Germline lookup yields CDR1 SQVTM and CDR2 ANQGSEA. This CDR3 is CSVGAGVSYNEQFF. The CDR3 DNA sequence: TGCAGCGTTGGGGCAGGGGTCTCCTACAATGAGCAGTTCTTC.

This chain links TRBV5-6 with TRBJ2-7, with 8 bases matching TRBD2. The CDR3 spans 14 residues. Germline V gene lookup returns CDR1 SGHDT and CDR2 YYEEEE. V was pared by 4 bases and J by 4 bases, with 7 bases of the junction left unmatched. The DNA of the CDR3 is TGTGCCAGCAGCCAAGGTGGACTAGCTTACGAGCAGTACTTC. Its translation: CASSQGGLAYEQYF.

V and J are TRBV7-9 and TRBJ2-5; 9 positions match TRBD1. Germline V CDR1 and CDR2: SEHNR, FQNEAQ (reference sequence). This CDR3 has 19 residues. Losses at the gene ends were 0 bases for V and 1 base for J; bases not matched to a gene: 12. CDR3 region: CASSLAGRGQGHTQETQYF. CDR3 in DNA: TGTGCCAGCAGCTTAGCCGGACGCGGACAGGGGCACACCCAAGAGACCCAGTACTTC.